These T cell receptor beta chains were read from a single sample in a study of T-cell reconstitution after alpha-beta-depleted transplantation in children. MiXCR was run by TCRdb on the PCR reads, yielding one entry per CDR3 protein. The sample lists about a million distinct CDR3 sequences, roughly 31% seen once, with about 28% in the top ten. The sample was PBMCs, mostly from graft donor cells, taken 360 days after TCRalphabeta/CD19-depleted stem cell transplant. Every receptor here comes from a boy younger than two who had a stem cell transplant for SCID, so the T cells may come from the graft donor. Each CDR3 is given with its conserved first and last residue. D genes are given only for firm matches. The listing skips clone size in some rows; elsewhere it reads once, few, many or a size class.

CDR3nt: TGTGCCAGCAGCCGCGGGGGTGGGGCAGATACGCAGTATTTT; CDR3aa: CASSRGGGADTQYF; v_gene: TRBV12-3/TRBV12-4; len: 14; abundance: NA; d_gene: TRBD2; j_gene: TRBJ2-3
CDR3nt: TGTGCCAGCAGCTTAGCTTTGTATACTACGAACACTGAAGCTTTCTTT; CDR3aa: CASSLALYTTNTEAFF; v_gene: TRBV7-8; len: 16; abundance: NA; d_gene: NA; j_gene: TRBJ1-1
CDR3nt: TGTGCCAGCAGGGAGGAGGCTTCCGATACGCAGTATTTT; CDR3aa: CASREEASDTQYF; v_gene: TRBV2; len: 13; abundance: NA; d_gene: NA; j_gene: TRBJ2-3
CDR3nt: TGTGCCAGCAGCTTAGCTTGGGACCGCGGGAGCAATCAGCCCCAGCATTTT; CDR3aa: CASSLAWDRGSNQPQHF; v_gene: TRBV7-8; len: 17; abundance: once; d_gene: NA; j_gene: TRBJ1-5
CDR3nt: TGCAGTGTCCCGGACAGGGAAGTAACAGATACGCAGTATTTT; CDR3aa: CSVPDREVTDTQYF; v_gene: TRBV20-1; len: 14; abundance: few; d_gene: TRBD1; j_gene: TRBJ2-3
CDR3nt: TGTGCCAGCAGCCAAGGTCTAGCGGGGAGTGAGCAGTACTTC; CDR3aa: CASSQGLAGSEQYF; v_gene: TRBV3-1; len: 14; abundance: NA; d_gene: TRBD2; j_gene: TRBJ2-7
CDR3nt: TGTGCCAGCCAACGTCTGGGAACGAAGCACGAGCAGTACTTC; CDR3aa: CASQRLGTKHEQYF; v_gene: TRBV2; len: 14; abundance: NA; d_gene: NA; j_gene: TRBJ2-7
CDR3nt: TGTGCCAGCAGTTACGGGGGGGCCGACGGTAATGAGCAGTTCTTC; CDR3aa: CASSYGGADGNEQFF; v_gene: TRBV6-2/TRBV6-3; len: 15; abundance: few; d_gene: NA; j_gene: TRBJ2-1
CDR3nt: TGTGCCAGCAGCTTAGATCCGGGGTCCGGGGAGCTGTTTTTT; CDR3aa: CASSLDPGSGELFF; v_gene: TRBV7-6; len: 14; abundance: NA; d_gene: NA; j_gene: TRBJ2-2
CDR3nt: TGCGCCAGCAGCTTCTTAAAACCCCAGTCGGGCGAGCAGTACTTC; CDR3aa: CASSFLKPQSGEQYF; v_gene: TRBV5-1; len: 15; abundance: NA; d_gene: NA; j_gene: TRBJ2-7
CDR3nt: TGCAGTGCTAGGGCTCAAACCAAAAACATTCAGTACTTC; CDR3aa: CSARAQTKNIQYF; v_gene: TRBV20-1; len: 13; abundance: NA; d_gene: NA; j_gene: TRBJ2-4
CDR3nt: TGTGCCAGCAGTCACGGACTCCTAAGTCCCAACGAGCAGTACTTC; CDR3aa: CASSHGLLSPNEQYF; v_gene: TRBV5-6; len: 15; abundance: NA; d_gene: NA; j_gene: TRBJ2-7
CDR3nt: TGCGCCAGCAACAGACAGGGGCTGAGCACAGATACGCAGTATTTT; CDR3aa: CASNRQGLSTDTQYF; v_gene: TRBV5-1; len: 15; abundance: few; d_gene: TRBD1; j_gene: TRBJ2-3
CDR3nt: TGCGCCAGCACCCGAGAGGGGGACTCCTACAATGAGCAGTTCTTC; CDR3aa: CASTREGDSYNEQFF; v_gene: TRBV5-1; len: 15; abundance: NA; d_gene: NA; j_gene: TRBJ2-1
CDR3nt: TGCGCCAGCAGCGAGACAGGGTTGGACTCCTACGAGCAGTACTTC; CDR3aa: CASSETGLDSYEQYF; v_gene: TRBV5-1; len: 15; abundance: few; d_gene: TRBD1; j_gene: TRBJ2-7
CDR3nt: TGTGCCAGCTCCATTGACTCCACGTACTACAATGAGCAGTTCTTC; CDR3aa: CASSIDSTYYNEQFF; v_gene: TRBV7-2; len: 15; abundance: NA; d_gene: NA; j_gene: TRBJ2-1
CDR3nt: TGCGCCAGCAGGCCGGGACAGGGGAACACTGAAGCTTTCTTT; CDR3aa: CASRPGQGNTEAFF; v_gene: TRBV5-1; len: 14; abundance: few; d_gene: TRBD1; j_gene: TRBJ1-1
CDR3nt: TGTGCCAGCAGCCTCTCCCTTTCGACAGGAAGATTTAACGAGCAGTACTTC; CDR3aa: CASSLSLSTGRFNEQYF; v_gene: TRBV28; len: 17; abundance: few; d_gene: NA; j_gene: TRBJ2-7
CDR3nt: TGCGCCAGCAGCCAAGGCGAGCGACTAGTCACAGATACGCAGTATTTT; CDR3aa: CASSQGERLVTDTQYF; v_gene: TRBV4-1; len: 16; abundance: NA; d_gene: NA; j_gene: TRBJ2-3
CDR3nt: TGTGCCAGCAGGGCCGGGACAGGGGTGTACCAAGAGACCCAGTACTTC; CDR3aa: CASRAGTGVYQETQYF; v_gene: TRBV6-1; len: 16; abundance: few; d_gene: TRBD1; j_gene: TRBJ2-5
CDR3nt: TGTGCCAGCAGCCGTACGGGACTGCTGAATGAAAAACTGTTTTTT; CDR3aa: CASSRTGLLNEKLFF; v_gene: TRBV7-2; len: 15; abundance: NA; d_gene: NA; j_gene: TRBJ1-4
CDR3nt: TGTGCCAGCAGTTACTCTTATGTGTACCAAGAGACCCAGTACTTC; CDR3aa: CASSYSYVYQETQYF; v_gene: TRBV6-5; len: 15; abundance: NA; d_gene: NA; j_gene: TRBJ2-5
CDR3nt: TGTGCCTGGATAGCCGGGAGGGCTTACGAGCAGTACTTC; CDR3aa: CAWIAGRAYEQYF; v_gene: TRBV30; len: 13; abundance: NA; d_gene: TRBD2; j_gene: TRBJ2-7
CDR3nt: TGTGCCAGCAGTTTGTATAACAATGAGCAGTTCTTC; CDR3aa: CASSLYNNEQFF; v_gene: TRBV12-3/TRBV12-4; len: 12; abundance: many; d_gene: NA; j_gene: TRBJ2-1
CDR3nt: TGCGCCAGCAGCTCACTAGCGGGGAAGGAGAATGAGCAGTTCTTC; CDR3aa: CASSSLAGKENEQFF; v_gene: TRBV5-1; len: 15; abundance: NA; d_gene: TRBD2; j_gene: TRBJ2-1
CDR3nt: TGTGCCAGCAAAAGCACCGGGGAGCTGTTTTTT; CDR3aa: CASKSTGELFF; v_gene: TRBV12-3/TRBV12-4; len: 11; abundance: few; d_gene: NA; j_gene: TRBJ2-2
CDR3nt: TGTGCCAGCAGCCAAGACGACCGCTACGAGCAGTACTTC; CDR3aa: CASSQDDRYEQYF; v_gene: TRBV14; len: 13; abundance: few; d_gene: NA; j_gene: TRBJ2-7
CDR3nt: TGTGCCAGCAGTGAAGCCTCAATCGACGAGCAGTACTTC; CDR3aa: CASSEASIDEQYF; v_gene: TRBV2; len: 13; abundance: few; d_gene: NA; j_gene: TRBJ2-7
CDR3nt: TGTGCCAGCAGCCGGTGGACAGGCGCTTCCTACGAGCAGTACTTC; CDR3aa: CASSRWTGASYEQYF; v_gene: TRBV28; len: 15; abundance: NA; d_gene: TRBD1; j_gene: TRBJ2-7
CDR3nt: TGTGCCAGCCATGGACAGGGGATCAATCAGCCCCAGCATTTT; CDR3aa: CASHGQGINQPQHF; v_gene: TRBV18; len: 14; abundance: NA; d_gene: TRBD1; j_gene: TRBJ1-5
CDR3nt: TGTGCCAGCGTAATGGGGCCTATCACTGAAGCTTTCTTT; CDR3aa: CASVMGPITEAFF; v_gene: TRBV7-9; len: 13; abundance: few; d_gene: NA; j_gene: TRBJ1-1
CDR3nt: TGTGCCAGCGTTGGACACTCGGACGAGCAGTACTTC; CDR3aa: CASVGHSDEQYF; v_gene: TRBV2; len: 12; abundance: NA; d_gene: NA; j_gene: TRBJ2-7
CDR3nt: TGTGCCAGCAGTTCCGCGGGACGGGAGCCAGAGACCCAGTACTTC; CDR3aa: CASSSAGREPETQYF; v_gene: TRBV6-2/TRBV6-3; len: 15; abundance: many; d_gene: NA; j_gene: TRBJ2-5
CDR3nt: TGTGCCAGCAGCCCCAGGCTAGCGGGGGTATTTGAGCAGTTCTTC; CDR3aa: CASSPRLAGVFEQFF; v_gene: TRBV7-3; len: 15; abundance: few; d_gene: TRBD2; j_gene: TRBJ2-1
CDR3nt: TGCAGTGCTAGGCTCGGGAACAATGAGCAGTTCTTC; CDR3aa: CSARLGNNEQFF; v_gene: TRBV20-1; len: 12; abundance: few; d_gene: NA; j_gene: TRBJ2-1
CDR3nt: TGCAGCGTTGAGAGAGGCAGCACTAACTATGGCTACACCTTC; CDR3aa: CSVERGSTNYGYTF; v_gene: TRBV29-1; len: 14; abundance: NA; d_gene: NA; j_gene: TRBJ1-2
CDR3nt: TGTGCCAGCAGCTCCGCCGGGGGAGTTGGGCAGTTCTTC; CDR3aa: CASSSAGGVGQFF; v_gene: TRBV7-9; len: 13; abundance: few; d_gene: NA; j_gene: TRBJ2-1
CDR3nt: TGTGCCAGCAGCGTAATTGGGGGCGAGCAAGAGACCCAGTACTTC; CDR3aa: CASSVIGGEQETQYF; v_gene: TRBV9; len: 15; abundance: many; d_gene: NA; j_gene: TRBJ2-5
CDR3nt: TGTGCCAGCAGCTTGGCAATGGGCCTCAAAGAGACCCAGTACTTC; CDR3aa: CASSLAMGLKETQYF; v_gene: TRBV5-5; len: 15; abundance: NA; d_gene: NA; j_gene: TRBJ2-5
CDR3nt: TGTGCCAGCAGCCAAAGCGGGGGGTACCAAGAGACCCAGTACTTC; CDR3aa: CASSQSGGYQETQYF; v_gene: TRBV4-2; len: 15; abundance: NA; d_gene: TRBD2; j_gene: TRBJ2-5
CDR3nt: TGTGCCAGCGAGATCTCGGGCGGTGAAAAACTGTTTTTT; CDR3aa: CASEISGGEKLFF; v_gene: TRBV7-9; len: 13; abundance: few; d_gene: NA; j_gene: TRBJ1-4
CDR3nt: TGTGCCAGCAGTCCGCGGGGACATTCAGGATACAATGAGCAGTTCTTC; CDR3aa: CASSPRGHSGYNEQFF; v_gene: TRBV12-3/TRBV12-4; len: 16; abundance: NA; d_gene: NA; j_gene: TRBJ2-1
CDR3nt: TGTGCAAGACAGGGAAGAGAAAACACCGGGGAGCTGTTTTTT; CDR3aa: CARQGRENTGELFF; v_gene: TRBV7-7; len: 14; abundance: NA; d_gene: TRBD1; j_gene: TRBJ2-2
CDR3nt: TGCAGTGCTAGGCCTCATTCATTC; CDR3aa: CSARPHSF; v_gene: TRBV20-1; len: 8; abundance: NA; d_gene: NA; j_gene: TRBJ1-2
CDR3nt: TGTGCCAGCAGAACGGGGGGGTTAAGCACAGATACGCAGTATTTT; CDR3aa: CASRTGGLSTDTQYF; v_gene: TRBV12-3/TRBV12-4; len: 15; abundance: NA; d_gene: TRBD2; j_gene: TRBJ2-3
CDR3nt: TGTGCCAGCAGTTTAGGACAGGCTAGCACTGAAGCTTTCTTT; CDR3aa: CASSLGQASTEAFF; v_gene: TRBV12-3/TRBV12-4; len: 14; abundance: few; d_gene: NA; j_gene: TRBJ1-1
CDR3nt: TGTGCCAGCAGTTACTCAATCGCAGGGGTCGGCACTGAAGCTTTCTTT; CDR3aa: CASSYSIAGVGTEAFF; v_gene: TRBV6-5; len: 16; abundance: few; d_gene: NA; j_gene: TRBJ1-1
CDR3nt: TGTGCCAGCGGTCCCTCTACAGGGACAGATACGCAGTATTTT; CDR3aa: CASGPSTGTDTQYF; v_gene: TRBV6-1; len: 14; abundance: NA; d_gene: NA; j_gene: TRBJ2-3
CDR3nt: TGTGCCAGCAGCGTAGTAACTAGCCCTACCGAGCAGTTCTTC; CDR3aa: CASSVVTSPTEQFF; v_gene: TRBV9; len: 14; abundance: NA; d_gene: NA; j_gene: TRBJ2-1
CDR3nt: TGCAGCGTTGAAATGGGGACAGGGTCCTACGAGCAGTACTTC; CDR3aa: CSVEMGTGSYEQYF; v_gene: TRBV29-1; len: 14; abundance: NA; d_gene: TRBD1; j_gene: TRBJ2-7
CDR3nt: TGCAGCGTTGAAACGGGAAAATACGAGCAGTACTTC; CDR3aa: CSVETGKYEQYF; v_gene: TRBV29-1; len: 12; abundance: NA; d_gene: NA; j_gene: TRBJ2-7
CDR3nt: TGTGCCAGCAGCCGCCCGGGACAGGGTGGCGGGCACGGGGAGCTGTTTTTT; CDR3aa: CASSRPGQGGGHGELFF; v_gene: TRBV7-2; len: 17; abundance: few; d_gene: TRBD1; j_gene: TRBJ2-2
CDR3nt: TGTGCCAGCAGTGAACACTTCTATGGCTACACCTTC; CDR3aa: CASSEHFYGYTF; v_gene: TRBV2; len: 12; abundance: NA; d_gene: NA; j_gene: TRBJ1-2
CDR3nt: TGTGCCACCAGTGAGAAGGGGGGCAACTACAATGAGCAGTTTTTC; CDR3aa: CATSEKGGNYNEQFF; v_gene: TRBV24-1; len: 15; abundance: few; d_gene: NA; j_gene: TRBJ2-1
CDR3nt: TGTGCCTGGAGTGCTACAGGTGACGAGCAGTACTTC; CDR3aa: CAWSATGDEQYF; v_gene: TRBV30; len: 12; abundance: few; d_gene: NA; j_gene: TRBJ2-7
CDR3nt: TGCGCCAGCAGCTTGGCCGGGTGGGACCTGAACACTGAAGCTTTCTTT; CDR3aa: CASSLAGWDLNTEAFF; v_gene: TRBV5-1; len: 16; abundance: few; d_gene: NA; j_gene: TRBJ1-1
CDR3nt: TGCAGTGCTACCGGGACAGGGTACGGTGGCTACACCTTC; CDR3aa: CSATGTGYGGYTF; v_gene: TRBV20-1; len: 13; abundance: NA; d_gene: TRBD1; j_gene: TRBJ1-2
CDR3nt: TGTGCCAGCAGTTGTAGCGGGGGTAGATTT; CDR3aa: CASSCSGGRF; v_gene: TRBV12-3/TRBV12-4; len: 10; abundance: NA; d_gene: TRBD2; j_gene: TRBJ2-3